This TCR beta chain originates from a study of T-cell memory formation after mild COVID-19. Study-level results: Confirmation was lacking for SARS-CoV-2 specificity of second-wave clones that peaked on day 37. Later expanders leaned toward CD4+, whereas clones contracting from day 15 to 85 were balanced CD4/CD8.

Constant-segment primers and 5'RACE yielded cDNA libraries for TCR alpha and TCR beta, each carrying sample barcodes and UMIs. TCRdb passed the 5' RACE reads through MiXCR, listing each CDR3 protein once. Altogether about 270,000 distinct CDR3 sequences are present, roughly 16% being singletons, with the ten largest covering 20% to 25%. This CDR3 region has 14 residues. Trimming took 6 bases from V and 4 from J, leaving 17 bases between them. CDR1 and CDR2 (germline): DFQATT, SNEGSKA (reference sequence). In regard to this clonotype: What it binds is unknown.

This sequence originates from a man aged 18 to 35 who had mild COVID-19 (a few samples of this study predate the infection). Cell type and time point are not known. The chain recombines TRBV20-1 with TRBJ2-3; perhaps TRBD2 as D (5 bases). Sequenced material: PBMCs or a T cell subset sorted from them (not recorded which). The CDR3 DNA reads as TGCAGTGCCCTAAGAGGGAGTGGCGCAGATACGCAGTATTTT. This encodes CSALRGSGADTQYF.